What follows are 15 T cell receptor beta chains derived from one specimen sequenced in a study of T-cell reconstitution after alpha-beta-depleted transplantation in children. Molecular barcoding with unique molecular identifiers was used for the TCRbeta library. TCRdb reanalysed the PCR reads using MiXCR and keeps one entry per CDR3 protein. The table includes about 980,000 distinct CDR3 sequences, less than 30% detected once. Sequenced here: PBMCs, mostly from graft donor cells, sampled 360 days after TCRalphabeta/CD19-depleted stem cell transplant. These receptors originate from a boy in the first two years of life who had a stem cell transplant for SCID, so the T cells may come from the graft donor.

The chain uses TRBV27 and TRBJ1-6, with 10 bases matching TRBD1. This CDR3 is built from 15 residues. Germline-derived CDR1 and CDR2 are MNHEY and SMNVEV (reference sequence). V was pared by 6 bases and J by 9 bases, with 8 bases of the junction left unmatched. The CDR3 loop is CASSPYRDRGSPLHF. CDR3 nucleotides: TGTGCCAGCAGCCCCTACCGGGACAGGGGTTCACCCCTCCACTTT.

A few counts support this clonotype. This chain joins TRBV7-9 and TRBJ2-2; no clear D gene. Germline assignment: CDR1 SEHNR and CDR2 FQNEAQ (reference sequence). Trimming cost V 2 bases and J 4 bases, with 11 bases left between them. The CDR3 contains 15 residues. DNA for the CDR3: TGTGCCAGCAGCTTATCCCTCTCCCTCACCGGGGAGCTGTTTTTT. It encodes CASSLSLSLTGELFF.

This clonotype was seen only a few times. V and J are TRBV7-9 and TRBJ2-3; no reliable D call. The V end was cut by 2 bases, the J end by 5 bases, with 11 bases between. The CDR3 is 14 amino acids. Looked up from germline, CDR1 is SEHNR and CDR2 is FQNEAQ (reference sequence). The CDR3 DNA reads TGTGCCAGCAGCTTAATCTGGGTTGAAGATACGCAGTATTTT. This gives the protein CASSLIWVEDTQYF.

This clonotype was observed a few times. The rearrangement links TRBV7-9 to TRBJ2-1, with D perhaps TRBD1 (6 bases). The V and J ends lost 3 bases and 8 bases respectively, with 14 bases between them. The CDR3 is 14 amino acids. Germline assignment: CDR1 SEHNR and CDR2 FQNEAQ (reference sequence). CDR3 protein: CASSLGTGTDEQFF. The CDR3 DNA reads TGTGCCAGCAGCTTGGGAACAGGGACGGATGAGCAGTTCTTC.

The chain couples TRBV5-1 to TRBJ1-1; D remains ambiguous. The CDR3 covers 14 residues. V was cut by 4 bases and J by 4 bases, with 14 bases left in between. Germline V gene data show CDR1 as SGHRS and CDR2 as YFSETQ. The CDR3 DNA is TGCGCCAGCAGCCCTGCGTTAGGCGGCACTGAAGCTTTCTTT. Residues: CASSPALGGTEAFF.

The chain carries TRBV13 and TRBJ2-3; D uncertain. The V end was cut by 4 bases, the J end by 4 bases, with 9 bases between. CDR3 size: 13 residues. Germline-derived CDR1 and CDR2 are PRHDT and FYEKMQ (reference sequence). The CDR3 DNA follows: TGTGCCAGCAGCTCCCCAAACGCAGATACGCAGTATTTT. This sequence encodes CASSSPNADTQYF.

The chain employs TRBV12-3 or TRBV12-4 and TRBJ2-3, with TRBD2 as a possible D gene (6 bases). This CDR3 is built from 15 residues. V was cut by 5 bases and J by 2 bases, with 14 bases left in between. DNA for the CDR3: TGTGCCAGCAGTCCGTTTGCGGGGTTCACAGATACGCAGTATTTT. Translating gives CASSPFAGFTDTQYF.

The V and J genes are TRBV5-1 and TRBJ2-1, with unresolved D. V dropped 0 bases and J dropped 9 bases, with 28 bases sitting between them. The germline V gene has CDR1 SGHRS and CDR2 YFSETQ. The CDR3 runs 19 residues. The CDR3 DNA is TGCGCCAGCAGCTTGGGTCCTAAAGGAGAAACCAAACGTTACGGTGAGCAGTTCTTC. Its translation: CASSLGPKGETKRYGEQFF.

This clonotype occurred once. The chain recombines TRBV24-1 with TRBJ1-3; D call uncertain. Trimming removed 5 bases from V and 0 bases from J, with 16 bases in between. The CDR3 has 17 residues. CDR1 KGHDR and CDR2 SFDVKD come from the germline V gene. The CDR3 DNA sequence: TGTGCCACCAGTGCCCTGAAAAGTCCAAGCTCTGGAAACACCATATATTTT. Its translation: CATSALKSPSSGNTIYF.

This clonotype came up a few times. The chain couples TRBV7-8 to TRBJ1-5; maybe TRBD1 (5 bases). The germline V gene has CDR1 SGHVS and CDR2 FQNEAQ. The length of the CDR3 is 14 residues. Trimming took off 5 bases at V and 6 bases at J, with 14 bases between the two ends. Here the CDR3 reads CASSPGGGGQPQHF. CDR3 DNA sequence: TGTGCCAGCAGCCCCGGGGGGGGTGGTCAGCCCCAGCATTTT.

This clonotype has a handful of counts. The chain joins TRBV6-5 to TRBJ2-1, with D possibly being TRBD1 or TRBD2 (5 bases each). Trimming removed 0 bases at V and 6 bases at J, with 15 bases between. Germline CDR1 reads MNHEY; CDR2 reads SVGAGI. The CDR3 totals 16 residues. The CDR3 loop reads CASSYSLPGPFNEQFF. Here the CDR3 DNA reads TGTGCCAGCAGTTACTCCCTTCCGGGACCGTTCAATGAGCAGTTCTTC.

The rearrangement uses TRBV4-3 and TRBJ2-2; D is perhaps TRBD1 or TRBD2 (5 bases each). V was shortened by 0 bases and J by 6 bases, with 8 bases between the two germline ends. This CDR3 is 14 amino acids long. The germline V gene has CDR1 LGHNA and CDR2 YSLEER. The CDR3 spells CASSQDEGPGELFF. The CDR3 DNA follows: TGCGCCAGCAGCCAAGATGAGGGACCCGGGGAGCTGTTTTTT.

The genes are TRBV29-1 and TRBJ2-3; D is uncertain. The CDR3 length is 13 residues. V lost 5 bases, J lost 2 bases, and 11 bases lay in between. Germline V CDR1 and CDR2: SQVTM, ANQGSEA. CDR3 residues: CSVHGLFTDTQYF. DNA for the CDR3: TGCAGCGTTCACGGTTTGTTCACAGATACGCAGTATTTT.

This clonotype was detected only a few times. This sequence joins TRBV6-2 or TRBV6-3 and TRBJ1-1; D is undetermined. From germline, CDR1 is MNHEY and CDR2 SVGEGT. Trimming took 0 bases from V and 5 from J, leaving 16 bases between them. CDR3 length: 16 residues. The CDR3 region is CASSYSGRTRRTEAFF. The CDR3 DNA follows: TGTGCCAGCAGTTACTCTGGGAGAACACGTCGAACTGAAGCTTTCTTT.

V and J are TRBV6-1 and TRBJ2-7; TRBD2 aligns across 12 bases. Germline CDR1 is MNHNS and CDR2 is SASEGT. CDR3 length: 15 residues. V gave up 5 bases and J gave up 9 bases; unmatched junction bases: 11. The CDR3 is CASSPRVPGLAGQYF. The CDR3, as DNA: TGTGCCAGCAGTCCCCGTGTCCCGGGACTAGCGGGGCAGTACTTC.